This T cell receptor beta chain was recorded in a study of siplizumab effects on memory and regulatory T cells. The study's findings and limits: Mappable alloreactive CD4+ clones averaged 68.8% Treg-derived with siplizumab versus approximately 25% in controls. A minor share of alloreactive clones matched unstimulated subsets.

The V gene lost 6 bases and the J gene lost 6 bases, with 19 bases spanning the gap. There are 15 residues in the CDR3. Per the germline V gene, CDR1 is MGHRA and CDR2 is YSYEKL. Every sample had roughly 9.1 x 10^4 of its TCR templates assayed. Method: immunoSEQ multiplex PCR; TCRdb's copy keeps in-frame clones and lacks some. The data contain about 91,000 clones, roughly 96% of them singletons. Turning to this clone: Its antigen remains unknown.

This receptor was obtained from a human donor in good health. J is TRBJ2-3 and V is TRBV4-1, with D tentatively TRBD2 (6 bases). Sequenced material: naive CD4+ T cells sorted from blood. The CDR3 here is CASSQLGLLHDTQYF. The DNA for the CDR3 is TGCGCCAGCAGTCAACTGGGACTCCTCCACGATACGCAGTATTTT.